This is a list of T cell receptor beta chains from one sample in a study of CD8 T cells in ankylosing spondylitis. TCRdb re-derived calls from the 5' RACE reads in MiXCR, one entry per CDR3 protein. The repertoire has tens of thousands of distinct CDR3 sequences, approximately 10% of them found once; the top ten carry 1.1% to 1.5%. Sequences were obtained from blood, either unsorted or a sorted T cell fraction (not recorded which). All receptors come from a male donor with ankylosing spondylitis or in good health (not recorded which). The CDR3 runs from the conserved cysteine through the conserved F or W. Fields, in order: CDR3 protein, clone size, V gene, J gene. Expanded clones get a size class; other rows say once, few or many, or leave the size out.

CASSFRTSGGSYNEQFF	many	TRBV5-5	TRBJ2-1
CASSIDHRGLLNTEAFF	many	TRBV19	TRBJ1-1
CASSFAKNIQYF	few	TRBV7-2	TRBJ2-4
CASSSPEGLYQETQYF	-	TRBV7-2	TRBJ2-5
CASSPGTGVNEQYF	many	TRBV3-1	TRBJ2-7
CASSPRSAIWNTIYF	few	TRBV7-8	TRBJ1-3
CASSPGLATDTQYF	-	TRBV7-2	TRBJ2-3
CATSDPMTGQEDTQYF	many	TRBV24-1	TRBJ2-3
CATRQTGRTDTQYF	-	TRBV5-1	TRBJ2-3
CASKGMALHF	many	TRBV12-3/TRBV12-4	TRBJ1-6
CSVADSYEQYF	many	TRBV29-1	TRBJ2-7
CSAPRAGGGSGYTF	many	TRBV20-1	TRBJ1-2
CASSLRGPREPQHF	-	TRBV3-1	TRBJ1-5
CASRGRTDYGYTF	many	TRBV12-3/TRBV12-4	TRBJ1-2
CASTTDGASNQPQHF	many	TRBV5-1	TRBJ1-5
CSARRFASTDTQYF	many	TRBV20-1	TRBJ2-3
CASSLSTAAYEQYF	many	TRBV5-1	TRBJ2-7
CASSLAVLAGAQETQYF	many	TRBV5-1	TRBJ2-5
CASSLGGVYEQYF	-	TRBV5-1	TRBJ2-7
CASSRQSNTEAFF	-	TRBV12-3/TRBV12-4	TRBJ1-1
CASSPGDGYYEQYF	many	TRBV18	TRBJ2-7
CSARARGRNSPLHF	many	TRBV20-1	TRBJ1-6
CASSPRTGQPQHF	few	TRBV18	TRBJ1-5
CSGRVADTQYF	medium-sized	TRBV29-1	TRBJ2-3
CASSPRQTANYGYTF	few	TRBV7-2	TRBJ1-2
CSARPITTHEQYF	many	TRBV20-1	TRBJ2-7
CSASPNGGGPVGEQFF	-	TRBV20-1	TRBJ2-1
CASSYSTQGSSYEQYF	-	TRBV6-5	TRBJ2-7
CASSQTQGSNEQFF	many	TRBV28	TRBJ2-1